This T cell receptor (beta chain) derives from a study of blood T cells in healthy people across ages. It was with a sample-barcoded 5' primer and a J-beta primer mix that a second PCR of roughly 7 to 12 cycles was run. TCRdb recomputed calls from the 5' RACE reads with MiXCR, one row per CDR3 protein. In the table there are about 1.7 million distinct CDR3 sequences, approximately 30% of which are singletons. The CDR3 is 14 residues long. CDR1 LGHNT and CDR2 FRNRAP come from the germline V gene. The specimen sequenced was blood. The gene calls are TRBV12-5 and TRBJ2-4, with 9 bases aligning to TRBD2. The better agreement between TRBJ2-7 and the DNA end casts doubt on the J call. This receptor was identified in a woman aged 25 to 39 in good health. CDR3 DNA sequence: TGTGCTAGTGGTCAGGGGACTAGCCCTGCCGAGCAGTACTTC. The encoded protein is CASGQGTSPAEQYF.